The source of this T cell receptor beta chain is a study of cytomegalovirus exposure and HLA in healthy donors. It was with 60 Vbeta and 13 Jbeta primers that the PCR ran. TCRdb keeps only in-frame clones here, not all; method: immunoSEQ multiplex PCR. The sample lists some 190,000 clones, more than 75% seen once, with 2% to 2.5% in the top ten. Germline values: CDR1 SNHLY, CDR2 FYNNEI. This CDR3 comprises 13 residues. V dropped 4 bases and J dropped 2; count of bases not matched to a gene: 0. Overall study results and limits: Apart from CMV serostatus, no immune exposure information was available. The authors judged a highly shared variant cluster likely a sequencing artifact. Altogether, about 160 TCR beta chains were recorded as cytomegalovirus-associated.

Of note for this clone: Its antigen is as yet unknown.

The sequencing sample was made of PBMCs. This rearrangement joins TRBV2 to TRBJ2-5; 8 bases align to TRBD1. The TCR originated in a woman between 25 and 40 years old in good health and CMV-seropositive. The CDR3 coding sequence is TGTGCCAGCAGTGGGACAGGGCAAGAGACCCAGTACTTC. Protein product: CASSGTGQETQYF.